The clone carrying this T cell receptor (beta chain) turned up a few times. Its antigen is not known. Germline V gene sequence: CDR1 KGHDR, CDR2 SFDVKD. V was trimmed by 1 base and J by 9 bases, leaving 17 bases between them. This CDR3 is built from 15 residues. The authors ran a second PCR of about 7 to 11 cycles using a sample-barcoded 5' primer and a J-beta primer mix. TCRdb reanalysed the 5' RACE reads using MiXCR and keeps one entry per CDR3 protein. The top ten hold roughly 20% of the sample, which has 550,000 to 700,000 distinct CDR3 sequences, 27% seen once. This record comes from a study of blood T cells in healthy people across ages. Study-level points and caveats: Reliance upon unsorted PBMCs precluded definitive naive versus antigen-experienced comparison.

This sequence joins TRBV24-1 and TRBJ1-1; a possible D gene is TRBD1 (6 bases). This clonotype was obtained from a woman between 65 and 79 years old in good health. The sequencing sample was made of blood. CDR3 loop: CATSDFAGAVEKAFF. CDR3 DNA: TGTGCCACCAGTGATTTCGCGGGGGCTGTGGAAAAAGCTTTCTTT.